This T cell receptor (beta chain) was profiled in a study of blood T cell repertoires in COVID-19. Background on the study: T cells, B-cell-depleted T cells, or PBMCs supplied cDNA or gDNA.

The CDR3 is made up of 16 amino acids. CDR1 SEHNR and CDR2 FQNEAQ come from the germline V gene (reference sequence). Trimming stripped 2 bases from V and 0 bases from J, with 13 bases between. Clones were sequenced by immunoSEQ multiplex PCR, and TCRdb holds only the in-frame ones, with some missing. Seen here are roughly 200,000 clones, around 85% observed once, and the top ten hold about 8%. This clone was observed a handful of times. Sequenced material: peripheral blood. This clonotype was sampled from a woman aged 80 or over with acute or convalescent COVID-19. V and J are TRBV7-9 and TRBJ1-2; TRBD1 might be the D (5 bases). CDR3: CASSLWGLAPNYGYTF. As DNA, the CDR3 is TGTGCCAGCAGCTTATGGGGCCTTGCTCCTAACTATGGCTACACCTTC.